The 18 T cell receptor beta chains below all came from one sample that was sequenced in a study of CD8+ T cells in alopecia areata. Treatment defined: oral pan-JAK inhibitor, 5-10 mg twice daily. Extracted RNA was reverse transcribed into cDNA, the sequencing template. The protocol was immunoSEQ multiplex PCR, while the TCRdb copy is restricted to in-frame clones and leaves out a portion. The data show under 300,000 clones, with about 60% seen just once and around 0.84% held by the top ten. Sequencing was performed on CD4+ T cells sorted from blood, taken at approximately week 51, from a patient treated with tofacitinib. These receptors came from a human donor with alopecia areata.

The rearrangement uses TRBV5-1 and TRBJ2-7, with 7 bases matching TRBD1. The CDR3 is 14 residues long. Looked up from germline, CDR1 is SGHRS and CDR2 is YFSETQ. The junction had 13 bases not matched to a gene; V was cut back by 4 bases and J by 9 bases. The CDR3 nucleotides read TGCGCCAGCAGCCCGACACTACCCGGGACAGTGCAGTACTTC. As protein: CASSPTLPGTVQYF.

This clone was found a few times. This sequence joins TRBV6-6 and TRBJ2-1, with TRBD2 matching over 8 bases. Germline CDR1 is MNHNY and CDR2 is SVGAGI (reference sequence). The junction had 5 bases not matched to a gene; V was cut back by 4 bases and J by 6 bases. CDR3 size: 14 residues. The chain's CDR3 is CASSSAGGGNEQFF. CDR3 coding DNA: TGTGCCAGCAGTTCGGCGGGGGGTGGCAATGAGCAGTTCTTC.

This chain connects TRBV7-2 to TRBJ2-2; TRBD1 matches 7 bases. The J segment lost 2 bases and the V segment lost 3 bases, leaving 3 bases of the junction unmatched. The germline V gene encodes CDR1 SGHTA and CDR2 FQGNSA. The CDR3 length is 15 residues. The CDR3 DNA reads TGTGCCAGCAGCTTGACAGGGACAAACACCGGGGAGCTGTTTTTT. Residues: CASSLTGTNTGELFF.

This chain joins TRBV27 and TRBJ2-5, with 8 bases aligning to TRBD1. CDR3 size: 14 residues. Germline V gene data show CDR1 as MNHEY and CDR2 as SMNVEV (reference sequence). V lost 6 bases and J lost 5; bases outside the gene matches: 8. This chain's CDR3 is CASRRVDRVETQYF. The CDR3 coding sequence is TGTGCCAGCAGAAGAGTGGACAGGGTGGAGACCCAGTACTTC.

This sequence joins TRBV6-6 and TRBJ2-7; no firm D call. V lost 8 bases, J lost 0 bases, and 14 bases lay in between. Germline CDR1 MNHNY, CDR2 SVGAGI (reference sequence). The CDR3 totals 14 residues. The CDR3 region is CASVSAPPSYEQYF. In nucleotides, the CDR3 is TGTGCCAGCGTGTCAGCCCCACCCTCCTACGAGCAGTACTTC.

The chain carries TRBV7-3 and TRBJ2-2; no firm D call. Germline V gene sequence: CDR1 SGHTA, CDR2 FQGTGA. V was trimmed by 0 bases and J by 6 bases, leaving 2 bases between them. This CDR3 has 12 residues. As DNA, the CDR3 is TGTGCCAGCAGCTTAACGGCCGGGGAGCTGTTTTTT. This sequence encodes CASSLTAGELFF.

The chain recombines TRBV25-1 with TRBJ1-6; 7 bases are shared with TRBD1. The V gene's germline CDR1 is MGHDK and CDR2 SYGVNS. Trimming at V came to 6 bases and at J to 5 bases, leaving 10 bases not matched to a gene. This CDR3 has 16 amino acids. This CDR3 reads CASRAGQALDNSPLHF. The CDR3 nucleotides are TGTGCCAGCAGGGCTGGACAGGCCCTCGATAATTCACCCCTCCACTTT.

In this sample, this clone turned up a few times. This chain's CDR3 is CASSPLEGRNYGYTF. DNA of the CDR3: TGTGCCAGCAGCCCACTTGAGGGGAGGAACTATGGCTACACCTTC. V is TRBV5-6 and J is TRBJ1-2; maybe TRBD1 (5 bases). Germline V CDR1 and CDR2: SGHDT, YYEEEE. The CDR3 is 15 amino acids. V lost 4 bases and J lost 2, with 15 bases in between.

The J gene is TRBJ1-3, the V gene TRBV30; unclear D gene. The CDR3 length is 11 residues. Germline CDR1 is GTSNPN and CDR2 is SVGIG (reference sequence). The V end lost 2 bases, the J end lost 3 bases, and 2 bases lay between the germline ends. The CDR3 DNA reads TGTGCCTGGAGTATTGGAAACACCATATATTTT. It translates to CAWSIGNTIYF.

This clone was picked up a small number of times. The V gene is TRBV29-1, the J gene TRBJ2-3; possibly TRBD2 for D (7 bases). V was cut by 3 bases and J by 3 bases, with 16 bases left in between. This CDR3 is 15 amino acids long. CDR1 is SQVTM, CDR2 ANQGSEA, per germline. The CDR3 coding sequence is TGCAGCGTTGAGCCTACAGGGAGGGGTACAGATACGCAGTATTTT. Translation: CSVEPTGRGTDTQYF.

The chain is built from TRBV6-6 and TRBJ1-2; D ambiguous. CDR3 length equals 12 residues. Germline lookup yields CDR1 MNHNY and CDR2 SVGAGI (reference sequence). Trimming shortened V by 7 bases and J by 8 bases, and 14 bases separated the two germline ends. CDR3 in amino acids: CASTPLGSGYTF. The DNA of the CDR3 is TGTGCCAGCACCCCGTTAGGTTCCGGCTACACCTTC.

The rearrangement joins TRBV25-1 to TRBJ1-2; 8 bases map to TRBD1. Germline V CDR1 and CDR2: MGHDK, SYGVNS. J gave up 5 bases and V 4 bases, and 6 bases lay outside the gene matches. The CDR3 is 14 amino acids. The CDR3 DNA reads as TGTGCCAGCAGTGGAACGACAGGGGAGTATGGCTACACCTTC. Its translation is CASSGTTGEYGYTF.

J is TRBJ1-1 and V is TRBV5-1; D call uncertain. The ends were cut back, 1 base at V and 7 bases at J, with 17 bases in the middle. The CDR3 extends over 15 amino acids. The germline V gene has CDR1 SGHRS and CDR2 YFSETQ. The CDR3 spells CASSLTSVTGSEAFF. For the CDR3, the DNA is TGCGCCAGCAGCTTGACTTCGGTTACCGGGAGTGAAGCTTTCTTT.

The gene calls are TRBV4-1 and TRBJ1-6; D unclear. In germline, CDR1 is MGHRA, CDR2 YSYEKL. Trimming shortened V by 2 bases and J by 11 bases, and 13 bases separated the two germline ends. CDR3 length: 14 amino acids. The CDR3 region is CASSQPGSFAPLHF. The DNA for the CDR3 is TGCGCCAGCAGCCAACCTGGATCCTTCGCACCCCTCCACTTT.

The rearrangement uses TRBV7-3 and TRBJ1-5, with D possibly being TRBD1 (6 bases). CDR1 and CDR2 (germline): SGHTA, FQGTGA. The CDR3 length is 13 residues. The ends were cut back, 5 bases at V and 6 bases at J, with 11 bases in the middle. The CDR3 sequence: CASSPARGQPQHF. The CDR3 DNA reads TGTGCCAGCAGCCCCGCCAGGGGTCAGCCCCAGCATTTT.

The CDR3 DNA reads TGCGCCAGCAGCCCCAGGGGCCGGGACGAATACGAGCAGTACTTC. Encoded protein: CASSPRGRDEYEQYF. This chain joins TRBV5-1 and TRBJ2-7; a possible D gene is TRBD1 (6 bases). Between the trimmed V and J ends, which lost 4 bases and 4 bases, there was a span of 18 bases. Germline CDR1 SGHRS, CDR2 YFSETQ. This CDR3 comprises 15 residues.

In this sample, this clone turned up a few times. The chain links TRBV6-1 to TRBJ2-7; no definite D call. The CDR3 totals 12 residues. V shed 8 bases and J shed 3 bases, with 11 bases lying between them. The germline CDR1 and CDR2 sequences are MNHNS and SASEGT. This CDR3 reads CASRPRYYEQYF. CDR3 bases: TGTGCCAGCCGCCCCCGTTACTACGAGCAGTACTTC.

V is TRBV5-6 and J is TRBJ2-1, with D perhaps matching TRBD1 (6 bases). The length of the CDR3 is 16 residues. Germline lookup yields CDR1 SGHDT and CDR2 YYEEEE. V was pared by 1 base and J by 5 bases, with 16 bases between. The CDR3 spells CASSLTSPRDNNEQFF. CDR3 coding DNA: TGTGCCAGCAGCTTGACCTCCCCCCGGGACAACAATGAGCAGTTCTTC.